Listed below are T cell receptor beta chains from one sample, sequenced in a study of T cell responses to AZD1222 COVID-19 vaccine. The table came from immunoSEQ multiplex PCR; TCRdb's copy has only in-frame clones and leaves some out. The table lists just under 95,000 clones, approximately 90% of them singletons. This material consisted of peripheral blood, taken on day 0 of AZD1222 vaccination. The receptors originated from an adult in good health. CDR3s include the opening cysteine and the closing phenylalanine or tryptophan. D genes are given only for firm matches. Clone size is stated in some rows and not others, as once, few, many or a class when expanded.

d_call	v_call	clone_size	j_call	cdr3_nt	cdr3_aa
TRBD1	TRBV10-3	-	TRBJ1-1	TGTGCCATCAAAACGACAGGGAGCACTGAAGCTTTCTTT	CAIKTTGSTEAFF
TRBD1	TRBV18	-	TRBJ1-1	TGTGCCAGCTCAGGACAGGGGGGGCTGTACACTGAAGCTTTCTTT	CASSGQGGLYTEAFF
TRBD1	TRBV15	-	TRBJ2-7	TGTGCCACCAGCAGAGGCCGGGACAGGGGGTACGAGCAGTACTTC	CATSRGRDRGYEQYF
-	TRBV3-1/TRBV3-2	-	TRBJ2-2	TGTGCCAGCAGCCAAGTAGTCGGGGGCGGGGGCGGAACCGGGGAGCTGTTTTTT	CASSQVVGGGGGTGELFF
TRBD2	TRBV18	-	TRBJ2-1	TGTGCCAGCTCACCTGCGGGGGGCCAGGATTTTGAGCAGTTCTTC	CASSPAGGQDFEQFF
TRBD1	TRBV19	-	TRBJ1-1	TGTGCCAGTAGTATTCGGGACAGGGGAACTGAAGCTTTCTTT	CASSIRDRGTEAFF
-	TRBV11-1	-	TRBJ2-3	TGTGCCAGCAGCTTAACATTCGACTGGATCACAGATACGCAGTATTTT	CASSLTFDWITDTQYF
TRBD1	TRBV2	once	TRBJ1-5	TGTGCCAGCAGTGCCGGGACAGCTTATCAGCCCCAGCATTTT	CASSAGTAYQPQHF
-	TRBV6-5	-	TRBJ2-5	TGTGCCAGCAGTTACGTGGGACACTCCCAAGAGACCCAGTACTTC	CASSYVGHSQETQYF
-	TRBV5-4	few	TRBJ1-2	TGTGCCAGCAGCCTGGACAACTATGGCTACACCTTC	CASSLDNYGYTF
-	TRBV25-1	-	TRBJ2-1	TGTGCCAGCAGTCATAAAACGACAGTCACTCGCGGCCATGAGCAGTTCTTC	CASSHKTTVTRGHEQFF
-	TRBV7-2	-	TRBJ2-7	TGTGCCAGCAGCTTATACAGGGCCACCTACGAGCAGTACTTC	CASSLYRATYEQYF
-	TRBV28	once	TRBJ1-1	TGTGCCAGCGTATATCTCCCCAGGCGGGGGGGCACTGAAGCTTTCTTT	CASVYLPRRGGTEAFF
-	TRBV3-1/TRBV3-2	medium-sized	TRBJ1-1	TGTGCCAGCAACAGGGAGGGAGGCACTGAAGCTTTCTTT	CASNREGGTEAFF
-	TRBV5-6	-	TRBJ2-7	TGTGCCAGCAGCTTGACGGGACCTAGGGTTAGTGAGCAGTACTTC	CASSLTGPRVSEQYF
-	TRBV18	-	TRBJ1-1	TGTGCCAGCTCACGGGACCGCCAAGAAGCTTTCTTT	CASSRDRQEAFF
-	TRBV20-1	-	TRBJ1-1	TGCAGTGCTAGTTCCCTACGGGTTGCTTTCTTT	CSASSLRVAFF
-	TRBV7-9	-	TRBJ2-1	TGTGCCAGCAGCTCCCTTTGGATCCCTGAGCAGTTCTTC	CASSSLWIPEQFF
TRBD1	TRBV28	-	TRBJ2-1	TGTGCCAGCAGTATCGGACAGGGGCGGATTGAGCAGTTCTTC	CASSIGQGRIEQFF
-	TRBV24-1	-	TRBJ2-3	TGTGCCACCAGTGCCCCCGAACAGGGCTGGCGGGGCACAGATACGCAGTATTTT	CATSAPEQGWRGTDTQYF
-	TRBV29-1	-	TRBJ1-5	TGCAGCGTTGGGGGGGGCGGTAGCAATCAGCCCCAGCATTTT	CSVGGGGSNQPQHF
TRBD1	TRBV27	-	TRBJ1-6	TGTGCCAGCAGGGCAGGGGGTTCCTATAATTCACCCCTCCACTTT	CASRAGGSYNSPLHF
-	TRBV7-9	-	TRBJ2-7	TGTGCCAGCAGCTTAGAGGCAGATTACGAGCAGTACTTC	CASSLEADYEQYF
-	TRBV10-3	-	TRBJ1-3	TGTGCCATCAGTGAGGAGTTTAACGCTGGAAACACCATATATTTT	CAISEEFNAGNTIYF
-	TRBV10-3	-	TRBJ1-4	TGTGCCATCAGTGAGGGGATGAGTAATGAAAAACTGTTTTTT	CAISEGMSNEKLFF
-	TRBV10-2	-	TRBJ1-2	TGCGCCAGCAGTGATTCAGGCCGGGCCGACTATGGCTACACCTTC	CASSDSGRADYGYTF
-	TRBV5-4	-	TRBJ1-6	TGTGCCAGCAGCTTGACAGGAGGGGGGAATTCACCCCTCCACTTT	CASSLTGGGNSPLHF
TRBD1	TRBV5-4	-	TRBJ1-4	TGTGCCAGCAGCTCCAACAGGGGTTTAACCGAAAAACTGTTTTTT	CASSSNRGLTEKLFF
TRBD1	TRBV5-1	-	TRBJ2-7	TGCGCCAGCAGCCCCTCGGACAGGGTTGACGAGCAGTACTTC	CASSPSDRVDEQYF
-	TRBV3-1/TRBV3-2	-	TRBJ2-2	TGTGCCAGCACCTCCGTTAGTGGGGAGCTGTTTTTT	CASTSVSGELFF
-	TRBV9	once	TRBJ1-2	TGTGCCAGCAGCGGTAGAGGGGGCTACACCTTC	CASSGRGGYTF
-	TRBV18	-	TRBJ2-1	TGTGCCAGCTCACGGACGGGTGAGCGCTACAATGAGCAGTTCTTC	CASSRTGERYNEQFF
-	TRBV7-2	few	TRBJ1-1	TGTGCCAGCAGCTCGGCAGGACTCACTGAAGCTTTCTTT	CASSSAGLTEAFF
-	TRBV7-8	-	TRBJ2-5	TGTGCCAGCAGCTTAGGTGGGTCGAGAGAGACCCAGTACTTC	CASSLGGSRETQYF
TRBD2	TRBV28	-	TRBJ2-3	TGTGCCAGCAGACGACTAGCGGTCACAGATACGCAGTATTTT	CASRRLAVTDTQYF
TRBD1	TRBV2	once	TRBJ1-5	TGTGCCAGCAGTGACGGGACAGGCCTATCCCTTTATAATCAGCCCCAGCATTTT	CASSDGTGLSLYNQPQHF
-	TRBV24-1	-	TRBJ2-1	TGTGCCACCAGTGATTTTGGTACTCCCAACAATGAGCAGTTCTTC	CATSDFGTPNNEQFF
TRBD1	TRBV6-1	-	TRBJ1-2	TGTGCCAGCAGCCCGGCAGGGGGCGCTTATGGCTACACCTTC	CASSPAGGAYGYTF
-	TRBV12-3/TRBV12-4	-	TRBJ2-7	TGTGCCAGCAGTTTAGGAGATATTTACGAGCAGTACTTC	CASSLGDIYEQYF
-	TRBV3-1/TRBV3-2	-	TRBJ1-2	TGTGCCAGCAGCCAAGATTACAGGACAGCAGAGGGTGGCTACACCTTC	CASSQDYRTAEGGYTF
-	TRBV5-8	once	TRBJ2-7	TGTGCCAGCAGCCCATGGACTGCACCTGACGAGCAGTACTTC	CASSPWTAPDEQYF
-	TRBV25-1	-	TRBJ1-1	TGTGCCAGCAGTGAATATCAGGGGCGGGGTTCGGCAGCTTTCTTT	CASSEYQGRGSAAFF
-	TRBV27	-	TRBJ2-1	TGTGCCAGCAGTTTATTCGGCGGCTCTAGATACAATGAGCAGTTCTTC	CASSLFGGSRYNEQFF